This TCR beta chain was retrieved from a study of cytomegalovirus exposure and HLA in healthy donors. Study observations and caveats: Some TCR beta chains (more than 150 of them) were listed as cytomegalovirus-associated. The authors confirmed in vitro that three CMV-associated chains were specific for CMV antigens.

This CDR3 comprises 15 residues. Germline assignment: CDR1 SGHTS and CDR2 YDEGEE. Trimming took off 3 bases at V and 3 bases at J, with 15 bases between the two ends. The study drew the donors from its approximately 110-subject validation cohort, separate from the approximately 700-subject first cohort. Profiled with immunoSEQ multiplex PCR; TCRdb holds only in-frame clones, not every one. The profile shows tens of thousands of clones, roughly 88% of them singletons. Concerning this clone: Its antigen is undetermined.

The chain recombines TRBV5-8 with TRBJ1-2; perhaps TRBD1 as D (6 bases). This receptor was identified in a man aged 30 to 45 in good health and CMV-seronegative. The sample taken for sequencing was PBMCs. The CDR3 DNA follows: TGTGCCAGCAGCTGGACCCGGGACACAGACTATGGCTACACCTTC. Its protein is CASSWTRDTDYGYTF. Supplemented by reference TRBV5-8 and TRBJ1-2, the full variable domain reads EAGVTQSPTHLIKTRGQQATLRCSPISGHTSVYWYQQALGLGLQFLLWYDEGEERNRGNFPPRFSGRQFPNYSSELNVNALELEDSALYLCASSWTRDTDYGYTFGSGTRLTVV.